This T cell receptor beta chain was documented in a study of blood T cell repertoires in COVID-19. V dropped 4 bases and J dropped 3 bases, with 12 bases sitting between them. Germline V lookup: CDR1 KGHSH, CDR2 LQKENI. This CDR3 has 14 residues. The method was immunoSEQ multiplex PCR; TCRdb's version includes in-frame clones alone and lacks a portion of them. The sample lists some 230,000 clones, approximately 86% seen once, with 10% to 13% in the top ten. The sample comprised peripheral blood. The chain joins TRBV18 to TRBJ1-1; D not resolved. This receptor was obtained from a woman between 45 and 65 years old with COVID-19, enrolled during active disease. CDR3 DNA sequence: TGTGCCAGCTCACTTTCACGGTTCGACACTGAAGCTTTCTTT. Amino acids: CASSLSRFDTEAFF. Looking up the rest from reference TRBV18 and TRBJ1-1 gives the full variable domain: NAGVMQNPRHLVRRRGQEARLRCSPMKGHSHVYWYRQLPEEGLKFMVYLQKENIIDESGMPKERFSAEFPKEGPSILRIQQVVRGDSAAYFCASSLSRFDTEAFFGQGTRLTVV.